This is a list of T cell receptor beta chains from one sample in a study of T cells in Graves' hyperthyroidism and ophthalmopathy. TCRdb reanalysed the multiplex PCR reads using MiXCR and keeps one entry per CDR3 protein. The sample consists of about 480,000 distinct CDR3 sequences, approximately 22% of them appearing once. Sequences were obtained from blood. The receptors stem from a woman between 70 and 85 years old with Graves' ophthalmopathy. The CDR3 runs from the conserved cysteine through the conserved F or W. A D gene is named only where the DNA matches it firmly. Clone size is given for some rows only: seen once, a few or many times, or a class if the clone is expanded.

abundance | d_gene | j_gene | v_gene | len | CDR3nt | CDR3aa
few | - | TRBJ2-7 | TRBV5-1 | 14 | TGCGCCAGCAGCTTAGAAGGAGTTTGGTACGAGCAGTACTTC | CASSLEGVWYEQYF
many | - | TRBJ1-5 | TRBV3-1 | 14 | TGTGCCAGCAGCCAACGAGGGGAGAATCAGCCCCAGCATTTT | CASSQRGENQPQHF
few | TRBD1 | TRBJ2-5 | TRBV19 | 14 | TGTGCCAGTAGAGAAACAGGGGGCAGAGAGACCCAGTACTTC | CASRETGGRETQYF
few | - | TRBJ2-7 | TRBV7-2 | 13 | TGTGCCAGCAGCTCCACTAGCTTCTACGAGCAGTACTTC | CASSSTSFYEQYF
few | TRBD1 | TRBJ1-4 | TRBV7-2 | 15 | TGTGCCAGCAGCTTAGCGGGACAGGGAACTGAAAAACTGTTTTTT | CASSLAGQGTEKLFF
many | - | TRBJ2-1 | TRBV2 | 16 | TGTGCCAGCAGTGAGCGTCCAGCGGCATTCTACAATGAGCAGTTCTTC | CASSERPAAFYNEQFF
- | TRBD1 | TRBJ1-1 | TRBV19 | 14 | TGTGCCAGTAGAGAAACAGGGGAGAGGACTGAAGCTTTCTTT | CASRETGERTEAFF
few | TRBD1 | TRBJ2-2 | TRBV27 | 15 | TGTGCCAGCAGGGATTGGACAGGGGGCACCGGGGAGCTGTTTTTT | CASRDWTGGTGELFF
- | - | TRBJ1-1 | TRBV18 | 13 | TGTGCCAGCTCACCGGGCAGCGGCACTGAAGCTTTCTTT | CASSPGSGTEAFF
many | - | TRBJ1-2 | TRBV2 | 14 | TGTGCCAGCAGTGAAGCGTCAGGAAACTATGGCTACACCTTC | CASSEASGNYGYTF
many | - | TRBJ1-3 | TRBV12-3/TRBV12-4 | 14 | TGTGCCAGCAGTTTGCGGGAAATGAGAAACACCATATATTTT | CASSLREMRNTIYF
few | - | TRBJ2-5 | TRBV2 | 14 | TGTGCCAGCAGCGGAACGGAAATGGGAGAGACCCAGTACTTC | CASSGTEMGETQYF
few | TRBD1 | TRBJ1-1 | TRBV18 | 15 | TGTGCCAGCTCACAAAAGACAGGGCTGAACACTGAAGCTTTCTTT | CASSQKTGLNTEAFF
few | - | TRBJ1-3 | TRBV2 | 14 | TGTGCCAGCGGCCCTCAAGGGTCTGGAAACACCATATATTTT | CASGPQGSGNTIYF
- | TRBD2 | TRBJ2-7 | TRBV11-2 | 15 | TGTGCCAGCAGCTTTCACCCCCCTAGCGGGAGCGAGCAGTACTTC | CASSFHPPSGSEQYF
- | - | TRBJ2-7 | TRBV6-1 | 12 | TGTGCCAGCACTCCCGGGGGCCCCGAGCAGTACTTC | CASTPGGPEQYF
few | TRBD1 | TRBJ1-2 | TRBV6-1 | 14 | TGTGCCAGCAGTACAAAGACAGGGAGTAATGGCTACACCTTC | CASSTKTGSNGYTF
- | TRBD1 | TRBJ1-2 | TRBV7-2 | 14 | TGTGCCAGCAGCCCGGCGGGACAGTCCTATGGCTACACCTTC | CASSPAGQSYGYTF
few | - | TRBJ2-7 | TRBV7-8 | 14 | TGTGCCAGCAGCATAGGAAACGGGTGGGAGGAGCAGTACTTC | CASSIGNGWEEQYF
- | - | TRBJ1-6 | TRBV2 | 13 | TGTGCCAGCGCCCGGGACATCAATTCACCCCTCCACTTT | CASARDINSPLHF
- | TRBD1 | TRBJ2-2 | TRBV6-1 | 13 | TGTGCCAGCAGTAAACAGGGGGCCGGGGAGCTGTTTTTT | CASSKQGAGELFF
few | - | TRBJ1-2 | TRBV16 | 14 | TGTGCCAGCAGCCAATCGGCGGACAGCTATGGCTACACCTTC | CASSQSADSYGYTF
few | TRBD1 | TRBJ1-5 | TRBV6-1 | 15 | TGTGCCAGCAACTCCCTGGGACAGACCCTTCAGCCCCAGCATTTT | CASNSLGQTLQPQHF
- | TRBD2 | TRBJ2-7 | TRBV27 | 17 | TGTGCCAGCAGTTTAAAACCCGGGACTATGAGCTCCTACGAGCAGTACTTC | CASSLKPGTMSSYEQYF
- | TRBD2 | TRBJ2-1 | TRBV3-1 | 17 | TGTGCCAGCAGCCATGGATCCGGGACTAGCGGAATCAATGAGCAGTTCTTC | CASSHGSGTSGINEQFF
- | - | TRBJ2-3 | TRBV5-1 | 15 | TGCGCCAGCAGCTTGGAACCGCAACTTGCAGATACGCAGTATTTT | CASSLEPQLADTQYF
many | - | TRBJ1-2 | TRBV12-3/TRBV12-4 | 16 | TGTGCCAGCAGTCCACCGGACCAGGGGCCGGCCTATGGCTACACCTTC | CASSPPDQGPAYGYTF
few | - | TRBJ1-5 | TRBV12-3/TRBV12-4 | 12 | TGTGCCAGCAGTTTATTTCCCCAGCCCCAGCATTTT | CASSLFPQPQHF
many | - | TRBJ2-1 | TRBV28 | 15 | TGTGCCAGCAGTCCAAGCCCGACAGGATACAATGAGCAGTTCTTC | CASSPSPTGYNEQFF
- | TRBD1 | TRBJ2-1 | TRBV29-1 | 16 | TGCAGCACAAGGGGATCCGGGACAGGGGCCTCCAATGAGCAGTTCTTC | CSTRGSGTGASNEQFF
many | TRBD2 | TRBJ2-1 | TRBV2 | 15 | TGTGCCAGCACCAACGGACTAGCGGGAGTCATCGAGCAGTTCTTC | CASTNGLAGVIEQFF
many | - | TRBJ2-5 | TRBV11-2 | 11 | TGTGCCAGCAGCACCTTCGAGACCCAGTACTTC | CASSTFETQYF
few | - | TRBJ2-7 | TRBV12-3/TRBV12-4 | 12 | TGTGCCAGCAGTTCGCCCCGTTCCGAGCAGTACTTC | CASSSPRSEQYF
- | - | TRBJ2-6 | TRBV10-3 | 16 | TGTGCCACACGCCAGGCCTCCGTCTCTGGGGCCAACGTCCTGACTTTC | CATRQASVSGANVLTF
many | - | TRBJ2-2 | TRBV12-3/TRBV12-4 | 12 | TGTGCCAGCAGGCGCAACACCGGGGAGCTGTTTTTT | CASRRNTGELFF
many | - | TRBJ1-6 | TRBV7-3 | 15 | TGTGCCAGCAGCTTACTTGGGCAGGGCAATTCACCCCTCCACTTT | CASSLLGQGNSPLHF
- | - | TRBJ2-7 | TRBV27 | 11 | TGTGCCAGCAGGCAAGCCTACGAGCAGTACTTC | CASRQAYEQYF
- | TRBD2 | TRBJ2-7 | TRBV3-1 | 17 | TGTGCCAGCAGCCATGCCTTGAGTAGCGGGACTGCCTACGAGCAGTACTTC | CASSHALSSGTAYEQYF
few | - | TRBJ2-7 | TRBV5-1 | 13 | TGCGCCAGCAGCTTACAGCGTACCTACGAGCAGTACTTC | CASSLQRTYEQYF
many | TRBD1 | TRBJ1-5 | TRBV2 | 14 | TGTGCCAGCAACAGCTTAGGGGGCGGTGGGCCCCAGCATTTT | CASNSLGGGGPQHF
many | TRBD1 | TRBJ2-1 | TRBV6-1 | 15 | TGTGCCAGCAGTGGGGGACAGGGGAATGGAAATGAGCAGTTCTTC | CASSGGQGNGNEQFF
many | - | TRBJ1-1 | TRBV6-1 | 14 | TGTGCCAGCAGGCTCGGACCCACGAACACTGAAGCTTTCTTT | CASRLGPTNTEAFF
- | - | TRBJ1-2 | TRBV2 | 14 | TGTGCCAGCAGCCCAGTAGTCGCTAACTATGGCTACACCTTC | CASSPVVANYGYTF
- | - | TRBJ1-6 | TRBV20-1 | 15 | TGCAGTGCTAGGAGCTCCGGGAGTACCAATTCACCCCTCCACTTT | CSARSSGSTNSPLHF